The source of this TCR beta chain is a study of neurological immune-mediated disorders. One entry per CDR3 protein, called by TCRdb with MiXCR from the 5' RACE reads. The table includes around 40,000 distinct CDR3 sequences, 10% to 15% detected once. This clonotype was observed many times. The CDR3 is 14 amino acids. Germline CDR1 MNHNY, CDR2 SVGAGI (reference sequence). V dropped 2 bases and J dropped 0 bases, with 7 bases sitting between them. The receptor was derived from a female donor in good health. The sample comprised PBMCs. The V and J genes are TRBV6-6 and TRBJ1-1; D ambiguous. The CDR3 is CASSYGQVNTEAFF. The CDR3 bases are TGTGCCAGCAGTTACGGGCAGGTGAACACTGAAGCTTTCTTT.